What follows describes a single T cell receptor beta chain. Its antigen is unknown. A multiplex PCR was run with 60 Vbeta primers and 13 Jbeta primers. This table comes from immunoSEQ multiplex PCR, and its TCRdb copy is limited to in-frame clones, with some not included. The sample lists fewer than 120,000 clones, roughly 86% seen once, with about 1.8% in the top ten. Per the germline V gene, CDR1 is SNHLY and CDR2 is FYNNEI. Between the trimmed V and J ends, which lost 5 bases and 1 base, there was a span of 14 bases. The CDR3 has 15 residues. This sample stems from a study of cytomegalovirus exposure and HLA in healthy donors. Broader study findings: Exclusion as indistinguishable affected some V segments, including TRBV6-2 and TRBV6-3.

Material: PBMCs. The chain joins TRBV2 to TRBJ1-1; the D is unclear. This TCR was recovered from a middle-aged man in good health and CMV-seronegative. CDR3 DNA: TGTGCCAGCAGTACTGCAACGACAAGGAACACTGAAGCTTTCTTT. It specifies CASSTATTRNTEAFF.